This T cell receptor beta chain was retrieved from a study of shared clonotypes between healthy human individuals (dated by TCRdb to about 2020). General notes on the study: The cohort comprised two women and a few men aged 18 to 49 years. Leukapheresis yielded between about 0.9 and 10 billion PBMCs per donor. To increase sequencing depth and limit assay-specific biases, different laboratories used diverse techniques to prepare libraries and sequence TCR repertoires. For each donor, CD4 naive and CD4 memory were each given three plates, CD8 naive was given two plates, and CD8 memory was given one plate. To estimate repertoire size and how much clonotypes are shared between individuals, the study performed deep sequencing of blood TCR repertoires from 4 to 6 healthy adults.

Note on this clone: Its antigen is not yet known. At one end, the junction sequence differs from germline, possibly due to a read error.

Donors were healthy HIV-negative adults with no recently reported acute infections or vaccinations. Every donor was a Caucasian adult living in Nashville, Tennessee, USA. CD4+ T cells were enriched by magnetic negative selection, after which naive cells were positively selected on CD45RA and the negative fraction was taken as the memory subset. Blood was collected by leukapheresis, and PBMCs were isolated by Ficoll-Histopaque density gradient centrifugation and then cryopreserved in liquid nitrogen vapor phase. Analytical flow cytometry was used to check the purity and quantity of each magnetically sorted T cell population. Genomic DNA was isolated from each sorted fraction and quantified by UV absorbance on a Nanodrop 2000c. Overall study outcomes, separate from this receptor: Incomplete sequencing was indicated by rarefaction of sorted-subset datasets, despite the large sequencing depth. Pairwise subsampling led to the expectation that sequencing depth would affect the degree of clonotype sharing among donors. Because the study included a small number of donors, the genetic and exposure-history diversity represented was limited. Only blood was sampled, and tissue TCR repertoires likely differ from those in blood. Larger estimated clonotype richness was generally found for naive subsets than for memory subsets. When several donors were compared, the shared fraction of clonotypes was around 5.1% for naive CD4, around 3.6% for naive CD8, roughly 2.5% for memory CD4, and roughly 0.43% for memory CD8. Clonotypes shared by all four sorted-subset donors showed higher generation probabilities than non-shared clonotypes.

The CDR3 sequence holds 9 residues, the cysteine and phenylalanine included. Of the read, only the CDR3 DNA is kept; its 27 bases are in frame from base 1. CDR1 and CDR2 (DFQATT, SNEGSKA) derive from the germline V gene (reference sequence). Using the deep immunoSEQ assay, TCR CDR3 regions were amplified from genomic DNA by multiplex PCR. Genomic DNA extracted from each cell subset was distributed evenly over all wells of several immunoSEQ 96-well plates, and each plate served as one replicate. For sorted subsets, roughly 200 ng of genomic DNA, equivalent to roughly 30,000 T cell genomes, went into each replicate PCR. The purified libraries were quantified using a Qubit 3.0 fluorometer, sized with a Bioanalyzer 2100, and then quantified again using the KAPA Library Quantification kit. Every immunoSEQ 96-well plate was sequenced on a dedicated single-read 150-cycle Illumina NextSeq 550 flow cell. In the original analysis: The immunoSEQ output contained only junctional sequences without quality scores, so filtering could not match that applied to full-length reads. To assign V/J genes and CDR3, sequences were annotated against IMGT germline references using PyIR, a Python wrapper for IgBLAST v1.9. Reads with weak V/J assignments (E-value above 1e-6), missing CDR3, stop codons, out-of-frame junctions, or ambiguous translated residues were removed. V3J clonotypes were defined by identical inferred V gene, J gene, and CDR3 amino acid sequence. Percentage overlap between repertoires was calculated by dividing the number of shared unique clonotypes by the size of the smaller repertoire. Richness of each repertoire was evaluated using RTK rarefaction, the Chao1 estimator, and Recon v2.1 estimates of unobserved clonotypes. Generation probabilities were computed with OLGA for all TCRbeta clonotypes obtained by the gDNA method from several donors. As stored in TCRdb, this immuneACCESS dataset retains in-frame rearrangements with V and J assigned. A fraction of the clones does not appear; measured against another copy, unresolved V genes explain less than half of the discrepancy, and the remainder lacks a known reason. Clone size and V and J calls were adopted from that table, with D and trimming inferred from the DNA. The table for this sample lists a few million clones; approximately 93% of them were counted only once. 0.39% of the sample is taken by the ten largest.

This receptor was obtained from a man aged 18 to 29 in good health. Some clones in this sample may be carry-over from other donors' samples. Source material: naive CD4+ T cells from PBMCs. This sample's cell subset or site label indicates: CD45RA+ positively selected. The sequence joins TRBV20-1 to TRBJ2-7; the D gene is possibly TRBD1, with 6 bases matching. The CDR3 region: CSASRDTAF. In nucleotides, the sequence is TGCAGTGCTTCAAGGGACACTGCCTTC.